The rows below give T cell receptor beta chains drawn from one sample of a study of cytomegalovirus exposure and HLA in healthy donors. Method: immunoSEQ multiplex PCR; TCRdb's copy keeps in-frame clones and lacks some. The sample holds some 150,000 clones, just under 80% seen once. The sample was PBMCs. All receptors come from a woman between 45 and 65 years old in good health and CMV-seronegative. Each CDR3 is given with its conserved first and last residue. A D gene is named only where the DNA matches it firmly. Some rows have no size entry. The others give once, few or many, or a class for an expanded clone.

V gene: TRBV28; CDR3 length: 16; J gene: TRBJ2-1; clone size: NA; D gene: TRBD2; CDR3 protein: CASRPDTSGLRNEQFF; CDR3 DNA: TGTGCCAGCAGACCCGATACTAGCGGACTACGTAATGAGCAGTTCTTC
V gene: TRBV18; CDR3 length: 19; J gene: TRBJ1-2; clone size: NA; D gene: TRBD1; CDR3 protein: CASSPPLGTGPSTNYGYTF; CDR3 DNA: TGTGCCAGCTCACCACCCCTTGGGACAGGGCCCTCTACTAACTATGGCTACACCTTC
V gene: TRBV5-8; CDR3 length: 18; J gene: TRBJ1-5; clone size: NA; D gene: TRBD1; CDR3 protein: CASSSGQGRMGRNQPQHF; CDR3 DNA: TGTGCCAGCAGCTCCGGACAGGGGCGCATGGGTCGCAATCAGCCCCAGCATTTT
V gene: TRBV6-5; CDR3 length: 15; J gene: TRBJ2-7; clone size: NA; D gene: TRBD1; CDR3 protein: CASSYGTGITYEQYF; CDR3 DNA: TGTGCCAGCAGTTACGGGACAGGGATCACCTACGAGCAGTACTTC
V gene: TRBV5-8; CDR3 length: 15; J gene: TRBJ2-7; clone size: NA; D gene: TRBD2; CDR3 protein: CASNLRLAGGSEQYF; CDR3 DNA: TGTGCCAGCAACCTTAGACTAGCGGGGGGGAGCGAGCAGTACTTC
V gene: TRBV27; CDR3 length: 15; J gene: TRBJ2-7; clone size: NA; D gene: TRBD1; CDR3 protein: CASSTLQGLVHEQYF; CDR3 DNA: TGTGCCAGCAGTACACTACAGGGGTTGGTCCACGAGCAGTACTTC
V gene: TRBV28; CDR3 length: 17; J gene: TRBJ1-5; clone size: NA; D gene: NA; CDR3 protein: CASSPPPQVLSNQPQHF; CDR3 DNA: TGTGCCAGCAGTCCTCCCCCACAGGTACTTAGCAATCAGCCCCAGCATTTT
V gene: TRBV9; CDR3 length: 18; J gene: TRBJ2-1; clone size: NA; D gene: TRBD1; CDR3 protein: CASSLGQGAGSSYNEQFF; CDR3 DNA: TGTGCCAGCAGCCTGGGACAGGGCGCCGGCAGCTCCTACAATGAGCAGTTCTTC
V gene: TRBV18; CDR3 length: 14; J gene: TRBJ1-1; clone size: NA; D gene: TRBD1; CDR3 protein: CASSGQGGYTEAFF; CDR3 DNA: TGTGCCAGCTCCGGACAGGGTGGGTACACTGAAGCTTTCTTT
V gene: TRBV5-1; CDR3 length: 13; J gene: TRBJ2-1; clone size: few; D gene: NA; CDR3 protein: CASRGSMEGEQFF; CDR3 DNA: TGCGCCAGCAGGGGTAGCATGGAGGGGGAGCAGTTCTTC
V gene: TRBV9; CDR3 length: 13; J gene: TRBJ1-1; clone size: NA; D gene: NA; CDR3 protein: CAGERLTATEAFF; CDR3 DNA: TGTGCCGGAGAAAGACTTACGGCCACTGAAGCTTTCTTT
V gene: TRBV5-4; CDR3 length: 18; J gene: TRBJ2-2; clone size: NA; D gene: TRBD2; CDR3 protein: CASSPRLAGGPGTGELFF; CDR3 DNA: TGTGCCAGCAGCCCTAGACTAGCGGGGGGGCCCGGCACCGGGGAGCTGTTTTTT
V gene: TRBV30; CDR3 length: 17; J gene: TRBJ2-2; clone size: NA; D gene: NA; CDR3 protein: CAWSVVRTNWNAGELFF; CDR3 DNA: TGTGCCTGGAGTGTCGTGCGGACTAACTGGAACGCCGGGGAGCTGTTTTTT
V gene: TRBV5-4; CDR3 length: 16; J gene: TRBJ2-7; clone size: NA; D gene: TRBD2; CDR3 protein: CASSQTRTSGRIEQYF; CDR3 DNA: TGTGCCAGCAGCCAAACCCGGACTAGCGGGAGGATTGAGCAGTACTTC
V gene: TRBV5-1; CDR3 length: 14; J gene: TRBJ1-5; clone size: few; D gene: NA; CDR3 protein: CASSWGGNNQPQHF; CDR3 DNA: TGCGCCAGCAGCTGGGGGGGAAACAATCAGCCCCAGCATTTT
V gene: TRBV28; CDR3 length: 14; J gene: TRBJ2-5; clone size: once; D gene: NA; CDR3 protein: CASSRTGGGETQYF; CDR3 DNA: TGTGCCAGCTCAAGGACTGGAGGTGGAGAGACCCAGTACTTC
V gene: TRBV5-1; CDR3 length: 17; J gene: TRBJ2-2; clone size: NA; D gene: TRBD2; CDR3 protein: CASSQGLAGVVTGELFF; CDR3 DNA: TGCGCCAGCAGCCAGGGACTAGCGGGAGTGGTAACCGGGGAGCTGTTTTTT
V gene: TRBV5-1; CDR3 length: 14; J gene: TRBJ2-5; clone size: NA; D gene: NA; CDR3 protein: CASSLEAGQETQYF; CDR3 DNA: TGCGCCAGCAGCTTGGAGGCAGGCCAAGAGACCCAGTACTTC
V gene: TRBV28; CDR3 length: 16; J gene: TRBJ2-2; clone size: NA; D gene: TRBD1; CDR3 protein: CASSPLGGGDTGELFF; CDR3 DNA: TGTGCCAGCAGTCCCTTAGGGGGCGGTGACACCGGGGAGCTGTTTTTT
V gene: TRBV11-2; CDR3 length: 15; J gene: TRBJ1-1; clone size: NA; D gene: NA; CDR3 protein: CASSFFATGSDEAFF; CDR3 DNA: TGTGCCAGCAGCTTCTTCGCCACAGGGAGTGATGAAGCTTTCTTT
V gene: TRBV5-4; CDR3 length: 14; J gene: TRBJ2-7; clone size: NA; D gene: TRBD1; CDR3 protein: CASSLLGQSYEQYF; CDR3 DNA: TGTGCCAGCAGCCTCCTGGGACAGTCCTACGAGCAGTACTTC
V gene: TRBV6-5; CDR3 length: 15; J gene: TRBJ1-3; clone size: once; D gene: NA; CDR3 protein: CASGPGVRSGNTIYF; CDR3 DNA: TGTGCCAGCGGACCGGGGGTCCGCTCTGGAAACACCATATATTTT
V gene: TRBV29-1; CDR3 length: 13; J gene: TRBJ1-1; clone size: NA; D gene: NA; CDR3 protein: CSASTVVNTEAFF; CDR3 DNA: TGCAGCGCCTCGACAGTAGTGAACACTGAAGCTTTCTTT
V gene: TRBV9; CDR3 length: 14; J gene: TRBJ1-2; clone size: NA; D gene: TRBD1; CDR3 protein: CASSPDRAPRGYTF; CDR3 DNA: TGTGCCAGCAGCCCTGACAGGGCCCCCCGGGGCTACACCTTC
V gene: TRBV19; CDR3 length: 16; J gene: TRBJ2-1; clone size: NA; D gene: NA; CDR3 protein: CASSPEQLFSYNEQFF; CDR3 DNA: TGTGCCAGTAGTCCAGAACAGCTCTTCTCCTACAATGAGCAGTTCTTC
V gene: TRBV5-1; CDR3 length: 13; J gene: TRBJ2-7; clone size: NA; D gene: NA; CDR3 protein: CASSLHTTYEQYF; CDR3 DNA: TGCGCCAGCAGCTTACACACCACCTACGAGCAGTACTTC
V gene: TRBV4-3; CDR3 length: 17; J gene: TRBJ1-1; clone size: NA; D gene: NA; CDR3 protein: CASSHIGGGLWHTEAFF; CDR3 DNA: TGCGCCAGCAGCCATATAGGGGGGGGACTTTGGCACACTGAAGCTTTCTTT
V gene: TRBV7-3; CDR3 length: 14; J gene: TRBJ2-2; clone size: once; D gene: NA; CDR3 protein: CASRPGSNTGELFF; CDR3 DNA: TGTGCCAGCAGACCCGGGTCCAACACCGGGGAGCTGTTTTTT
V gene: TRBV7-2; CDR3 length: 17; J gene: TRBJ2-1; clone size: NA; D gene: TRBD2; CDR3 protein: CASSSLLASGGYNEQFF; CDR3 DNA: TGTGCCAGCAGCTCACTCCTAGCTAGCGGGGGGTACAATGAGCAGTTCTTC
V gene: TRBV27; CDR3 length: 14; J gene: TRBJ1-1; clone size: NA; D gene: NA; CDR3 protein: CASRPSAGQGEAFF; CDR3 DNA: TGTGCCAGCAGGCCCTCCGCGGGGCAGGGTGAAGCTTTCTTT
V gene: TRBV20-1; CDR3 length: 11; J gene: TRBJ2-2; clone size: NA; D gene: NA; CDR3 protein: CSAPFTGELFF; CDR3 DNA: TGCAGTGCCCCATTCACCGGGGAGCTGTTTTTT
V gene: TRBV19; CDR3 length: 14; J gene: TRBJ1-1; clone size: NA; D gene: NA; CDR3 protein: CASRPGHPYTEAFF; CDR3 DNA: TGTGCCAGTAGACCGGGACACCCGTACACTGAAGCTTTCTTT
V gene: TRBV28; CDR3 length: 15; J gene: TRBJ2-1; clone size: NA; D gene: NA; CDR3 protein: CASKSVSDSYNEQFF; CDR3 DNA: TGTGCCAGCAAATCCGTAAGCGACAGCTACAATGAGCAGTTCTTC
V gene: TRBV4-3; CDR3 length: 13; J gene: TRBJ1-2; clone size: few; D gene: TRBD1; CDR3 protein: CASSQEGTGSYTF; CDR3 DNA: TGCGCCAGCAGCCAAGAGGGGACAGGGAGCTACACCTTC
V gene: TRBV4-3; CDR3 length: 18; J gene: TRBJ2-4; clone size: NA; D gene: NA; CDR3 protein: CASSQHMSGEPPKNIQYF; CDR3 DNA: TGCGCCAGCAGCCAGCACATGTCAGGCGAGCCGCCCAAAAACATTCAGTACTTC
V gene: TRBV7-2; CDR3 length: 12; J gene: TRBJ1-2; clone size: NA; D gene: NA; CDR3 protein: CASSLETGGYTF; CDR3 DNA: TGTGCCAGCAGCTTAGAAACGGGTGGCTACACCTTC